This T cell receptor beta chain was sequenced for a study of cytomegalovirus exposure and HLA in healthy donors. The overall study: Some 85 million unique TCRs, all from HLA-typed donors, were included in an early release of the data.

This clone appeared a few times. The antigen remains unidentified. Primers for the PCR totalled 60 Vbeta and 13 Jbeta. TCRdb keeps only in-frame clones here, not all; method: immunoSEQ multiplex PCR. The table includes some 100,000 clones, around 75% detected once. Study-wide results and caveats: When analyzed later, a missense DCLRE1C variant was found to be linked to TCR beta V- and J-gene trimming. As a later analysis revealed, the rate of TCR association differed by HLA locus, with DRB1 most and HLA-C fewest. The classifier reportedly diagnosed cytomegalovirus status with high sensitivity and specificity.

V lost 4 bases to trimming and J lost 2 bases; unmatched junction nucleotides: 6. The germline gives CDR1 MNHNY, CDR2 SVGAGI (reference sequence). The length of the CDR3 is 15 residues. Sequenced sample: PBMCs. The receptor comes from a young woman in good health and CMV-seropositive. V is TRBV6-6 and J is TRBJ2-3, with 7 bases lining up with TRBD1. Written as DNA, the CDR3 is TGTGCCAGCAGTTCCGGGGACAGCCCCACAGATACGCAGTATTTT. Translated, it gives CASSSGDSPTDTQYF.